A single sample is the source of the 15 T cell receptor beta chains below, sequenced in a study of T-cell memory formation after mild COVID-19. TCRdb reprocessed the 5' RACE reads via MiXCR and lists one record per CDR3 protein. Of nearly 250,000 distinct CDR3 sequences listed, 15% are singletons. Material: PBMCs or a T cell subset sorted from them (not recorded which). All receptors derive from an adult woman who had mild COVID-19 (a few samples of this study predate the infection). Cell type and time point are not known.

V gene TRBV2 combines with J gene TRBJ2-5; possible D gene TRBD2, 6 bases. The CDR3 loop spans 16 amino acids. V was shortened by 5 bases and J by 5 bases, with 21 bases between the two germline ends. Germline V gene sequence: CDR1 SNHLY, CDR2 FYNNEI. CDR3 in amino acids: CASSSGTAGSSETQYF. CDR3 sequence (DNA): TGTGCCAGCAGTTCGGGGACGGCGGGGTCCTCTGAGACCCAGTACTTC.

This clonotype has ten or more counts. This chain connects TRBV29-1 to TRBJ2-3; D call uncertain. This CDR3 is built from 12 residues. V lost 2 bases and J lost 1, with 4 bases in between. CDR1 and CDR2 (germline): SQVTM, ANQGSEA. CDR3 sequence reads: CSVERGTDTQYF. The CDR3 nucleotides are TGCAGCGTTGAACGGGGCACAGATACGCAGTATTTT.

This clonotype was observed a few times. This chain joins TRBV12-3 or TRBV12-4 and TRBJ2-3, with D perhaps matching TRBD1 or TRBD2 (7 bases each). V lost 5 bases and J lost 0, with 15 bases in between. CDR3 length equals 16 residues. The CDR3 spells CASSRQGGFSTDTQYF. The CDR3 DNA reads TGTGCCAGCAGTCGACAGGGAGGGTTTAGCACAGATACGCAGTATTTT.

This clonotype has a handful of counts. The gene calls are TRBV6-2 or TRBV6-3 and TRBJ2-7; TRBD1 might be the D (6 bases). In germline, CDR1 is MNHEY, CDR2 SVGEGT. The CDR3 contains 14 residues. The germline V and J ends were trimmed by 2 bases and 3 bases, with 11 bases remaining between them. The CDR3 sequence is CASSYGQGYYEQYF. CDR3 nucleotides: TGTGCCAGCAGTTACGGGCAGGGGTACTACGAGCAGTACTTC.

This clonotype has at least ten counts. This rearrangement joins TRBV12-3 or TRBV12-4 to TRBJ2-3; D is unclear. Trimming took 6 bases from V and 0 from J, leaving 10 bases between them. The CDR3 is 14 amino acids. The CDR3: CASSLLGSTDTQYF. CDR3 nucleotides: TGTGCCAGCAGCCTGTTGGGTAGCACAGATACGCAGTATTTT.

In its sample, this clonotype was seen many times. The chain carries TRBV20-1 and TRBJ1-5; D is ambiguous. The CDR3 loop spans 13 amino acids. Trimming shortened V by 2 bases and J by 5 bases, and 10 bases separated the two germline ends. Germline values: CDR1 DFQATT, CDR2 SNEGSKA (reference sequence). CDR3 bases: TGCAGTGCTAGAAAGCCTAAGGATCAGCCCCAGCATTTT. Amino acids: CSARKPKDQPQHF.

This clonotype occurred a few times. The chain employs TRBV6-1 and TRBJ2-1, with TRBD2 as a possible D gene (5 bases). The germline V gene has CDR1 MNHNS and CDR2 SASEGT. The V and J ends lost 3 bases and 9 bases respectively, with 18 bases between them. The CDR3 runs 15 residues. CDR3: CASSESVSTRGEQFF. The CDR3 DNA follows: TGTGCCAGCAGTGAGTCGGTTTCGACCCGGGGTGAGCAGTTCTTC.

This clonotype was seen more than once but under ten times. The chain couples TRBV7-3 to TRBJ2-1; no definite D call. Trimming pared 0 bases from V and 9 bases from J, leaving 9 bases between. The length of the CDR3 is 13 residues. In germline, CDR1 is SGHTA, CDR2 FQGTGA. CDR3 DNA sequence: TGTGCCAGCAGCTTAACCCAGTTTACTGAGCAGTTCTTC. It specifies CASSLTQFTEQFF.

The chain employs TRBV5-5 and TRBJ2-1, with 7 bases aligning to TRBD2. The length of the CDR3 is 13 residues. Germline CDR1 is SGHKS and CDR2 is YYEKEE (reference sequence). The V and J ends lost 5 bases and 7 bases, in that order; junction bases with no gene match: 6. As DNA, the CDR3 is TGTGCCAGCAGAAGAGCGGGGCGGAATGAGCAGTTCTTC. This codes for CASRRAGRNEQFF.

To note about this clonotype: Sequence at one end of the junction differs from germline and may be a read error. The CDR3 DNA follows: TGTGCCAGCAGATTAGGACAGGACACAGATACGCAGTATTTT. Translated: CASRLGQDTDTQYF. The chain is built from TRBV12-3 or TRBV12-4 and TRBJ2-3, with 7 bases that match TRBD1. The CDR3 sequence is 14 residues long.

This clonotype was recorded a few times. The V gene is TRBV7-6, the J gene TRBJ1-4, with no clear D. Trimming removed 5 bases at V and 2 bases at J, with 18 bases between. The CDR3 runs to 17 residues. Looked up from germline, CDR1 is SGHVS and CDR2 is FNYEAQ. CDR3 sequence reads: CASSKLAGSGTNEKLFF. In DNA form, the CDR3 reads TGTGCCAGCAGCAAACTAGCGGGGAGTGGGACTAATGAAAAACTGTTTTTT.

The chain couples TRBV20-1 to TRBJ1-1; 7 nucleotides agree with TRBD1. The CDR3 covers 13 residues. Germline trimming cut 0 bases from V and 9 bases from J; bases unmatched to any gene: 7. The germline V gene has CDR1 DFQATT and CDR2 SNEGSKA (reference sequence). The CDR3 sequence is CSARDQGGWKAFF. The CDR3 nucleotides read TGCAGTGCTAGAGATCAAGGGGGCTGGAAAGCTTTCTTT.

This chain connects TRBV20-1 to TRBJ2-7; possibly TRBD1 for D (6 bases). The CDR3 sequence is 14 residues long. Trimming took off 6 bases at V and 0 bases at J, with 15 bases between the two ends. Germline-derived CDR1 and CDR2 are DFQATT and SNEGSKA (reference sequence). CDR3 bases: TGCAGTGCACGGACGAGACAGGTCTCCTACGAGCAGTACTTC. The encoded protein is CSARTRQVSYEQYF.

This clonotype was found a few times. CDR3 loop: CASSQRDGHYEQYF. The CDR3 coding sequence is TGCGCCAGCAGCCAGAGGGACGGACATTACGAGCAGTACTTC. This chain uses TRBV5-1 with TRBJ2-7; D may correspond to TRBD1 or TRBD2 (5 bases each). V was clipped by 4 bases and J by 4 bases, with 15 bases between them. This CDR3 comprises 14 residues. The germline V gene has CDR1 SGHRS and CDR2 YFSETQ.

This clonotype was counted a few times. The rearrangement uses TRBV4-1 and TRBJ1-2; 7 bases line up with TRBD1. V lost 4 bases and J lost 4; bases outside the gene matches: 9. The germline V gene encodes CDR1 MGHRA and CDR2 YSYEKL. This CDR3 has 15 amino acids. The CDR3 is CASSLQGGSGYGYTF. The CDR3 DNA reads as TGCGCCAGCAGCCTCCAGGGGGGGAGCGGCTATGGCTACACCTTC.